The 20 T cell receptor beta chains below were found in one sample sequenced in a study of cytomegalovirus exposure and HLA in healthy donors. Both 60 Vbeta primers and 13 Jbeta primers went into the PCR. Only in-frame clones appear in the TCRdb table, and some are missing; sequencing was by immunoSEQ multiplex PCR. This table has hundreds of thousands of clones, 82% appearing once. The sample consisted of PBMCs. Source of these receptors: a woman aged 40 to 50 in good health and CMV-seronegative.

The rearrangement uses TRBV9 and TRBJ1-5, with D uncertain. The germline V gene has CDR1 SGDLS and CDR2 YYNGEE. Trimming cost V 0 bases and J 3 bases, with 4 bases left between them. The CDR3 length is 13 residues. The CDR3 sequence is CASSVGYNQPQHF. The CDR3 DNA sequence: TGTGCCAGCAGCGTAGGTTACAATCAGCCCCAGCATTTT.

CDR3 in DNA: TGTGCCAGTCACCCACAGGGAAATCGGTTTGGGTACGAGCAGTACTTC. It is translated as CASHPQGNRFGYEQYF. This chain links TRBV6-6 with TRBJ2-7, with TRBD1 as a possible D gene (6 bases). Germline assignment: CDR1 MNHNY and CDR2 SVGAGI (reference sequence). This CDR3 contains 16 residues. The germline V and J ends were trimmed by 9 bases and 4 bases, with 25 bases remaining between them.

The chain uses TRBV7-9 and TRBJ2-2, with 11 bases that match TRBD2. With V trimmed by 4 bases and J by 6 bases, 7 bases remained unmatched. Germline values: CDR1 SEHNR, CDR2 FQNEAQ (reference sequence). This CDR3 comprises 16 residues. CDR3 sequence: CASSSPSGGPPGELFF. Written as DNA, the CDR3 is TGTGCCAGCAGCTCGCCTAGCGGGGGGCCCCCCGGGGAGCTGTTTTTT.

The CDR3 DNA sequence: TGTGCCAGCAGCCCCCCAAGGCTAGCGGGGGTCAATGAGCAGTTCTTC. This sequence encodes CASSPPRLAGVNEQFF. The chain employs TRBV7-9 and TRBJ2-1; 10 bases are a match to TRBD2. This CDR3 has 16 residues. The V and J ends lost 5 bases and 6 bases, in that order; junction bases with no gene match: 10. Germline CDR1 is SEHNR and CDR2 is FQNEAQ (reference sequence).

This chain joins TRBV19 and TRBJ2-7; 8 nucleotides match TRBD1. J lost 0 bases, V lost 10 bases, and 5 bases had no gene match. The CDR3 is made up of 13 amino acids. In germline, CDR1 is LNHDA, CDR2 SQIVND (reference sequence). CDR3 nucleotide sequence: TGTGCCACTTCCGGGACAGGCTCCTACGAGCAGTACTTC. Amino acids: CATSGTGSYEQYF.

This clone was detected only once. The chain employs TRBV7-9 and TRBJ1-1; no clear D. CDR1 and CDR2 (germline): SEHNR, FQNEAQ (reference sequence). The CDR3 extends over 15 amino acids. Trimming took off 4 bases at V and 0 bases at J, with 12 bases between the two ends. As DNA, the CDR3 is TGTGCCAGCAGCTCCACATCGGGAATGAACACTGAAGCTTTCTTT. Amino acids: CASSSTSGMNTEAFF.

J is TRBJ2-7 and V is TRBV25-1, with D tentatively TRBD1 (5 bases). The CDR3 runs to 14 residues. Between the trimmed V and J ends, which lost 2 bases and 4 bases, there was a span of 12 bases. Germline V gene data show CDR1 as MGHDK and CDR2 as SYGVNS. CDR3 in amino acids: CASSEGVGPYEQYF. The CDR3 DNA reads as TGTGCCAGCAGTGAAGGGGTGGGGCCTTACGAGCAGTACTTC.

The V call is TRBV5-6, the J call TRBJ2-1, with 9 bases aligning to TRBD1. Per germline, CDR1 SGHDT and CDR2 YYEEEE. This CDR3 is 17 amino acids long. Losses at the gene ends were 3 bases for V and 2 bases for J; bases not matched to a gene: 9. The CDR3 region has the DNA TGTGCCAGCAGCTGGAAAGCCGGGACAGGGACCTACAATGAGCAGTTCTTC. This translates into CASSWKAGTGTYNEQFF. The full variable domain, rest sourced from reference TRBV5-6 and TRBJ2-1, is DAGVTQSPTHLIKTRGQQVTLRCSPKSGHDTVSWYQQALGQGPQFIFQYYEEEERQRGNFPDRFSGHQFPNYSSELNVNALLLGDSALYLCASSWKAGTGTYNEQFFGPGTRLTVL.

V is TRBV19 and J is TRBJ1-5, with 8 positions matching TRBD1. This CDR3 contains 16 residues. The V segment lost 3 bases and the J segment 6 bases; nucleotides outside the gene matches: 10. Germline V gene data show CDR1 as LNHDA and CDR2 as SQIVND (reference sequence). In nucleotides, the CDR3 is TGTGCCAGTAGTATGAGTTCAGGGGGCTTTAGTCAGCCCCAGCATTTT. Its translation is CASSMSSGGFSQPQHF.

Comment on this clone: The junction differs from germline at one of its ends, possibly a read error. The chain has TRBV4-2 and TRBJ2-4, with TRBD2 matching 9 bases. Germline values: CDR1 LGHNA, CDR2 YNFKEQ. CDR3 length equals 19 residues. CDR3 residues: CASSEETQTSGIAKNIQYF. Written as DNA, the CDR3 is TGTGCCAGCAGCGAAGAAACCCAGACTAGCGGAATAGCCAAAAACATTCAGTACTTC.

The gene calls are TRBV5-8 and TRBJ1-6; D is unresolved. V was trimmed by 1 base and J by 5 bases, leaving 10 bases between them. The CDR3 runs to 15 residues. Per germline, CDR1 SGHTS and CDR2 YDEGEE. The CDR3 protein is CASSLSLVDNSPLHF. The DNA for the CDR3 is TGTGCCAGCAGCTTGTCCCTGGTAGATAATTCACCCCTCCACTTT. The variable domain in full, completed from reference TRBV5-8 and TRBJ1-6, reads EAGVTQSPTHLIKTRGQQATLRCSPISGHTSVYWYQQALGLGLQFLLWYDEGEERNRGNFPPRFSGRQFPNYSSELNVNALELEDSALYLCASSLSLVDNSPLHFGNGTRLTVT.

This clone was observed a single time. The V gene is TRBV7-3, the J gene TRBJ1-1; the D is unclear. Germline CDR1 and CDR2: SGHTA and FQGTGA. CDR3 length: 13 residues. V was pared by 3 bases and J by 1 base, with 6 bases between. Written as DNA, the CDR3 is TGTGCCAGCAGCTTGGAGGGGAACACTGAAGCTTTCTTT. This codes for CASSLEGNTEAFF. The variable domain in full, with the rest retrieved from reference TRBV7-3 and TRBJ1-1, is GAGVSQTPSNKVTEKGKYVELRCDPISGHTALYWYRQSLGQGPEFLIYFQGTGAADDSGLPNDRFFAVRPEGSVSTLKIQRTERGDSAVYLCASSLEGNTEAFFGQGTRLTVV.

V gene TRBV5-1 combines with J gene TRBJ2-1, with 9 bases that match TRBD1. CDR1 and CDR2 (germline): SGHRS, YFSETQ. The CDR3 covers 15 residues. Trimming removed 0 bases from V and 8 bases from J; junction bases left unmatched: 6. The CDR3 here is CASSLAPQGADEQFF. Here the CDR3 DNA reads TGCGCCAGCAGCTTGGCGCCACAGGGGGCCGATGAGCAGTTCTTC.

Here the CDR3 DNA reads TGTGCCAGCAGTTTAGTAGAGGGATCCTACGAGCAGTACTTC. This codes for CASSLVEGSYEQYF. This rearrangement joins TRBV27 to TRBJ2-7; D may be TRBD2 (5 bases). Germline V gives CDR1 MNHEY, CDR2 SMNVEV (reference sequence). Trimming took 2 bases from V and 1 from J, leaving 9 bases between them. The CDR3 is made up of 14 amino acids.

The chain has TRBV2 and TRBJ2-7, with 10 positions matching TRBD1. Germline V lookup: CDR1 SNHLY, CDR2 FYNNEI. The CDR3 is 14 amino acids. The V gene end was trimmed by 7 bases and the J gene end by 4 bases; junction bases not matched to a gene: 7. The CDR3 loop is CASIWGTGDYEQYF. CDR3 bases: TGTGCCAGCATTTGGGGGACAGGGGATTACGAGCAGTACTTC.

The V call is TRBV29-1, the J call TRBJ1-4, with 9 bases identical to TRBD1. Germline values: CDR1 SQVTM, CDR2 ANQGSEA. The CDR3 runs to 13 residues. With V trimmed by 6 bases and J by 7 bases, 6 bases remained unmatched. The CDR3 sequence: CSVRTGVGEKLFF. DNA of the CDR3: TGCAGCGTCAGGACAGGGGTTGGTGAAAAACTGTTTTTT.

The genes are TRBV2 and TRBJ2-2; maybe TRBD2 (7 bases). The V gene's germline CDR1 is SNHLY and CDR2 FYNNEI. CDR3 length: 16 amino acids. Trimming stripped 4 bases from V and 1 base from J, with 13 bases between. The CDR3 DNA reads TGTGCCAGCAGTGTGGGGGGCGGGGGGAACACCGGGGAGCTGTTTTTT. Translating gives CASSVGGGGNTGELFF. Drawing the rest from reference TRBV2 and TRBJ2-2, the complete variable domain is EPEVTQTPSHQVTQMGQEVILRCVPISNHLYFYWYRQILGQKVEFLVSFYNNEISEKSEIFDDQFSVERPDGSNFTLKIRSTKLEDSAMYFCASSVGGGGNTGELFFGEGSRLTVL.

The J gene is TRBJ1-1, the V gene TRBV5-6; D is ambiguous. Between the trimmed V and J ends, which lost 1 base and 6 bases, there was a span of 7 bases. Germline CDR1 SGHDT, CDR2 YYEEEE. The CDR3 contains 12 residues. The CDR3 nucleotides are TGTGCCAGCAGCTTGCTTCAGTCTGAAGCTTTCTTT. Protein product: CASSLLQSEAFF.

This chain's CDR3 is CASSLQASNQPQHF. The CDR3 DNA reads as TGTGCCAGCAGTTTACAGGCCAGTAATCAGCCCCAGCATTTT. The chain has TRBV27 and TRBJ1-5, with no clear D. Trimming removed 2 bases at V and 4 bases at J, with 9 bases between. Germline V gene sequence: CDR1 MNHEY, CDR2 SMNVEV (reference sequence). The CDR3 extends over 14 amino acids.

The chain carries TRBV5-1 and TRBJ2-2; 8 bases map to TRBD1. The junction had 7 bases not matched to a gene; V was cut back by 5 bases and J by 1 base. This CDR3 region has 16 residues. Germline CDR1 and CDR2: SGHRS and YFSETQ. Here the CDR3 DNA reads TGCGCCAGCAGGACCCCCGGGACAGGGAACACCGGGGAGCTGTTTTTT. It translates to CASRTPGTGNTGELFF.